The present T cell receptor beta chain was sequenced within a study of human thymus T cells. Findings of the study overall: Thymic TCR repertoires of unrelated people reportedly overlapped highly.

Turning to this clone: What it recognizes is unknown.

The CDR3 runs 16 residues. The germline gives CDR1 SGHTA, CDR2 FQGTGA. The J segment lost 9 bases and the V segment lost 4 bases, leaving 7 bases of the junction unmatched. Thymus pieces cut out during corrective heart surgery were the tissue that was used. Samples came from healthy Finnish infants during open corrective cardiac surgery. Some clones are missing from TCRdb's copy, which holds only in-frame ones; the method was immunoSEQ multiplex PCR. The data contain some 120,000 clones, about 93% of them singletons. Material: thymus tissue. This chain uses TRBV7-3 with TRBJ2-1; 15 bases agree with TRBD2. The sequence derives from a boy younger than two with a congenital heart defect but otherwise immunologically healthy. In DNA form, the CDR3 reads TGTGCCAGCAGCTCGGGACTAGCGGGGGGCCCGGGTGAGCAGTTCTTC. Translation gives CASSSGLAGGPGEQFF. The full variable domain, with the rest looked up from reference TRBV7-3 and TRBJ2-1, is GAGVSQTPSNKVTEKGKYVELRCDPISGHTALYWYRQSLGQGPEFLIYFQGTGAADDSGLPNDRFFAVRPEGSVSTLKIQRTERGDSAVYLCASSSGLAGGPGEQFFGPGTRLTVL.